This TCR beta chain is from a study of T-cell memory formation after mild COVID-19. About the research overall: TCR clusters largely stayed donor specific.

Regarding this clonotype: The antigen remains unidentified.

V was cut by 0 bases and J by 5 bases, with 9 bases left in between. From germline, CDR1 is KGHSH and CDR2 LQKENI. This CDR3 region has 14 residues. TCRdb called the 5' RACE reads again in MiXCR, with one record for every CDR3 protein. The sample lists roughly 110,000 distinct CDR3 sequences; around 11% were seen once. Overall study findings and caveats: Largely, contracting CD4+ clones fell within CM and EM, and contracting CD8+ clones within EMRA. Clones that contracted from day 15 to 85 were balanced CD4/CD8, while later expanders leaned CD4+. In second-wave clones peaking day 37, SARS-CoV-2 specificity remained unconfirmed.

The chain links TRBV18 to TRBJ2-3, with D unclear. This TCR was recovered from an adult woman who had mild COVID-19 (a few samples of this study predate the infection). Cell type and time point are not known. Specimen: PBMCs or a T cell subset sorted from them (not recorded which). The CDR3: CASSPPPVGDTQYF. The CDR3 DNA follows: TGTGCCAGCTCACCACCCCCAGTAGGAGATACGCAGTATTTT.